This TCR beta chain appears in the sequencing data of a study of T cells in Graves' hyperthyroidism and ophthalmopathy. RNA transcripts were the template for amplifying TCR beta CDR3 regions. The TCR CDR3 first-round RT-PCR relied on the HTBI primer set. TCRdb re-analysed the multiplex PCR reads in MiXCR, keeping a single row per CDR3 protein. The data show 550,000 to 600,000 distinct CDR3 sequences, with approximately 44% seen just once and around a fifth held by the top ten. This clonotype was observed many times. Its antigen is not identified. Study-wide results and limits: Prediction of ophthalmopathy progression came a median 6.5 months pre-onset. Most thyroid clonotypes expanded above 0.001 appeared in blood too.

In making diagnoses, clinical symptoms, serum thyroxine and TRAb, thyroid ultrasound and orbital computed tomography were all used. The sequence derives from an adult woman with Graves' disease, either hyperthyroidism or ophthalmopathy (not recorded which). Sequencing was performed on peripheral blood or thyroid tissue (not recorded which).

The CDR3 region has the DNA TGTGCCAGCAGCCAACAGGGGGTCTATGGCTACACCTTC. Its translation: CASSQQGVYGYTF. The chain recombines TRBV14 with TRBJ1-2; 7 nucleotides line up with TRBD1. The CDR3 has 13 residues. Trimming removed 2 bases from V and 4 bases from J; junction bases left unmatched: 1. CDR1 and CDR2 from the germline V gene are SGHDN and FVKESK.